Here is one T cell receptor (beta chain) with its context. The sample comes from a study of identical twins. In TCRdb, the 5' RACE reads were re-called with MiXCR into one record per CDR3 protein. The table records around 690,000 distinct CDR3 sequences, 21% of them present only once. There were only healthy Caucasians among the donors. CDR3 length: 13 residues. The V and J ends lost 6 bases and 3 bases respectively, with 10 bases between them. The germline V gene encodes CDR1 MNHNY and CDR2 SVGAGI (reference sequence). The sample also formed part of further work on T cells expressing NK-cell markers. From that second work: In sorted CD3+CD56+NKG2C+, CD3+CD56+NKG2C- and CD3+CD56-NKG2C+ T cells, TCR beta repertoires were obtained. Sequencing covered eight donors, seven HCMV-seropositive and one seronegative. These clonotypes, the leaders elsewhere, also led the CD3+CD56-NKG2C+ fraction in four donors.

The sample was PBMCs. The chain combines TRBV6-6 with TRBJ2-3; D may be TRBD1 (5 bases). The receptor comes from a woman aged 18-29 years in good health. The CDR3 DNA is TGTGCCAGCAGATATACAGGAACAGATACGCAGTATTTT. Its translation: CASRYTGTDTQYF.